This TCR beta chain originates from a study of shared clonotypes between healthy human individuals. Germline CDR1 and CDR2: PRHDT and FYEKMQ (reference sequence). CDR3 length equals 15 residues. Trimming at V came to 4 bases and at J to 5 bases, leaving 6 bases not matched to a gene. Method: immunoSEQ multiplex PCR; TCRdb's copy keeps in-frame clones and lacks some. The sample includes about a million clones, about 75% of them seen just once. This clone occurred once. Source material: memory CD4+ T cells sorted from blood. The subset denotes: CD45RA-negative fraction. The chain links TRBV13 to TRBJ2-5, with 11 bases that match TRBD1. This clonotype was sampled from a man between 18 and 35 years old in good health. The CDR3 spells CASSSRTGGRETQYF. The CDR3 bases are TGTGCCAGCAGCTCAAGGACAGGGGGCAGGGAGACCCAGTACTTC. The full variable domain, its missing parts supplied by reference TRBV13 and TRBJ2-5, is AAGVIQSPRHLIKEKRETATLKCYPIPRHDTVYWYQQGPGQDPQFLISFYEKMQSDKGSIPDRFSAQQFSDYHSELNMSSLELGDSALYFCASSSRTGGRETQYFGPGTRLLVL.